Each of the 7 T cell receptor beta chains below was sequenced from the same sample in a study of PD-1 blockade in classical Hodgkin lymphoma. Time point specified: cycle 4 day 1 (C4D1), after more than five weeks of nivolumab. All patients relapsed after autologous stem cell transplantation, and brentuximab vedotin exposure varied. CD4+ T cells were purified from thawed PBMCs by negative selection. Profiled with immunoSEQ multiplex PCR; TCRdb holds only in-frame clones, not every one. The sample records roughly 32,000 clones, roughly 90% being singletons. Source: CD4+ T cells from blood, taken before the fourth cycle of nivolumab. These receptors originate from a human donor with classical Hodgkin lymphoma.

The chain carries TRBV30 and TRBJ2-3; a weak D match, TRBD1 (6 bases). Trimming took off 4 bases at V and 6 bases at J, with 11 bases between the two ends. Germline V gives CDR1 GTSNPN, CDR2 SVGIG (reference sequence). There are 12 residues in the CDR3. CDR3 in amino acids: CAWTPQGDTQYF. Written as DNA, the CDR3 is TGTGCCTGGACCCCTCAGGGGGATACGCAGTATTTT.

V usage is TRBV19 and J usage is TRBJ2-7, with D possibly called TRBD1 or TRBD2 (5 bases each). The germline V and J ends were trimmed by 7 bases and 4 bases, with 32 bases remaining between them. Germline values: CDR1 LNHDA, CDR2 SQIVND (reference sequence). There are 19 residues in the CDR3. The CDR3 reads CASTYRAPLGGEGPYEQYF. DNA of the CDR3: TGTGCCAGTACCTACCGGGCCCCACTTGGAGGAGAGGGGCCTTACGAGCAGTACTTC.

The chain carries TRBV19 and TRBJ2-1, with 7 bases matching TRBD2. The CDR3 runs 13 residues. V shed 5 bases, J shed 10 bases, and the junction held 8 bases outside the gene matches. The germline CDR1 and CDR2 sequences are LNHDA and SQIVND (reference sequence). The CDR3 DNA reads TGTGCCAGTAGTCCAAGCGCAGCGGGAGAGCAGTTCTTC. Translation gives CASSPSAAGEQFF.

J is TRBJ2-7 and V is TRBV11-2; 7 bases map to TRBD1. The CDR3 contains 16 residues. The junction had 14 bases not matched to a gene; V was cut back by 6 bases and J by 3 bases. Germline CDR1 reads SGHAT; CDR2 reads FQNNGV. In DNA form, the CDR3 reads TGTGCCAGCAGACCCGTCCGGGACAGACCCCTCTACGAGCAGTACTTC. Translation: CASRPVRDRPLYEQYF.

This clone has just one count. The junction differs from germline at one of its ends, possibly a read error. The chain joins TRBV29-1 to TRBJ2-3, with D hard to call. Germline V gives CDR1 SQVTM, CDR2 ANQGSEA. This CDR3 region has 14 residues. This chain's CDR3 is CTVSLLGRTDTQYF. The CDR3 nucleotides read TGCACCGTTTCACTACTCGGGCGCACAGATACGCAGTATTTT.

CDR3 amino acids: CASSFRRNTIYF. DNA for the CDR3: TGTGCCAGCAGCTTTAGGCGAAACACCATATATTTT. This chain uses TRBV5-6 with TRBJ1-3; D remains ambiguous. V gave up 2 bases and J gave up 5 bases, with 5 bases separating them. This CDR3 has 12 amino acids. Germline loops: CDR1 SGHDT, CDR2 YYEEEE. Based on the CDR3 plus reference TRBV5-6 and TRBJ1-3, the full variable domain is DAGVTQSPTHLIKTRGQQVTLRCSPKSGHDTVSWYQQALGQGPQFIFQYYEEEERQRGNFPDRFSGHQFPNYSSELNVNALLLGDSALYLCASSFRRNTIYFGEGSWLTVV.

This clone came up once. CDR3 loop: CASSPAGGVLYNEQFF. The CDR3 DNA reads TGTGCCAGCAGCCCAGCGGGAGGGGTGTTGTACAATGAGCAGTTCTTC. The gene calls are TRBV11-3 and TRBJ2-1; 10 bases align to TRBD2. The CDR3 is made up of 16 amino acids. Germline lookup yields CDR1 SGHNT and CDR2 YENEEA. The ends lost 5 bases at V and 4 bases at J; junction bases unmatched: 8.